This T cell receptor beta chain emerged from a study of cytomegalovirus exposure and HLA in healthy donors. CDR1 is SGDLS and CDR2 is YYNGEE in the germline V gene. V gave up 0 bases and J gave up 4 bases, with 13 bases separating them. The CDR3 runs to 15 residues. Both 60 Vbeta primers and 13 Jbeta primers went into the PCR. This table comes from immunoSEQ multiplex PCR, and its TCRdb copy is limited to in-frame clones, with some not included. The data show tens of thousands of clones, roughly 78% seen once. The sequenced sample consisted of PBMCs. This receptor was identified in a woman aged 40 to 49 in good health and CMV-seropositive. The chain is built from TRBV9 and TRBJ1-1, with D maybe TRBD1 (5 bases). The CDR3 sequence: CASSVVEGRTTEAFF. In DNA form, the CDR3 reads TGTGCCAGCAGCGTAGTAGAGGGGAGGACCACTGAAGCTTTCTTT.